This T cell receptor beta chain was sequenced during a study of blood T cells in healthy people across ages. About the study: When template switching was applied, about one barcoded beta molecule was captured per two T cells.

Total RNA was extracted at no less than 5.5 micrograms per sample. It was with a sample-barcoded 5' primer and a J-beta primer mix that a second PCR of roughly 7 to 12 cycles was run. Each of the cDNA molecules was tagged by a template-switch adaptor with 12 random nucleotides. TCRdb reprocessed the 5' RACE reads via MiXCR and lists one record per CDR3 protein. The sample contains nearly 1 million distinct CDR3 sequences, just over 50% of which appear only once. Comments on this clonotype: Antigen unknown.

Whole-study results and caveats: Diversity of TCR beta per million T cells declined in a roughly linear way with age.

This CDR3 is 14 amino acids long. Trimming stripped 7 bases from V and 1 base from J, with 11 bases between. The germline V gene encodes CDR1 SGHAT and CDR2 FQNNGV. The TCR was taken from a woman aged 55-70 years in good health. The chain links TRBV11-2 to TRBJ2-1; possible D gene TRBD1, 6 bases. The sample comprised blood. Here the CDR3 reads CASNNRDSYNEQFF. In DNA, the CDR3 is TGTGCCAGCAACAACAGGGATTCCTACAATGAGCAGTTCTTC.